Below, 32 T cell receptor beta chains from the same sample are listed, as sequenced in a study of blood T cell repertoires in COVID-19. Profiling relied on immunoSEQ multiplex PCR, and the TCRdb table lists in-frame clones only, not all of them. This repertoire shows approximately 47,000 clones, around 90% found once; its top ten account for over 9.5%. Sequenced input: peripheral blood. The receptor source for this set is a human donor with active COVID-19. The donor label of this sample is uncertain.

This chain uses TRBV5-5 with TRBJ1-5; D is ambiguous. The V end was cut by 2 bases, the J end by 0 bases, with 6 bases between. Per the germline V gene, CDR1 is SGHKS and CDR2 is YYEKEE (reference sequence). There are 14 residues in the CDR3. DNA for the CDR3: TGTGCCAGCAGCTTCTACGGTAGCAATCAGCCCCAGCATTTT. Amino acid sequence: CASSFYGSNQPQHF.

The genes are TRBV6-5 and TRBJ2-7, with a weak D call TRBD1 (6 bases). The CDR3 consists of 15 residues. V was clipped by 2 bases and J by 1 base, with 12 bases between them. Germline loops: CDR1 MNHEY, CDR2 SVGAGI. DNA of the CDR3: TGTGCCAGCAGTTACCGGGGACACCCATCCTACGAGCAGTACTTC. Its protein product is CASSYRGHPSYEQYF.

J is TRBJ2-7 and V is TRBV28; D remains ambiguous. Germline CDR1 and CDR2: MDHEN and SYDVKM. With 5 bases removed from V and 1 base from J, the gap between germline ends came to 15 bases. This CDR3 is built from 15 residues. CDR3 protein: CASSPAYLGSYEQYF. CDR3 in DNA: TGTGCCAGCAGTCCGGCCTATCTCGGGTCCTACGAGCAGTACTTC.

The genes are TRBV6-6 and TRBJ2-3; D is perhaps TRBD2 (6 bases). V lost 7 bases to trimming and J lost 0 bases, with 14 bases between them. The germline V gene has CDR1 MNHNY and CDR2 SVGAGI (reference sequence). This CDR3 has 15 amino acids. CDR3 sequence: CASTLSGPSTDTQYF. The CDR3, as DNA: TGTGCCAGCACCCTGAGCGGGCCTAGCACAGATACGCAGTATTTT.

The chain joins TRBV30 to TRBJ1-2; no clear D. The CDR3 spans 12 residues. The V end lost 1 base, the J end lost 4 bases, and 7 bases lay between the germline ends. The germline V gene encodes CDR1 GTSNPN and CDR2 SVGIG (reference sequence). As DNA, the CDR3 is TGTGCCTGGAGTGACGGGGTCTATGGCTACACCTTC. Translated: CAWSDGVYGYTF.

In DNA form, the CDR3 reads TGTGCCAGCAGCTTGGCCTGGACAGGGGGTAACAATCAGCCCCAGCATTTT. Amino acid sequence: CASSLAWTGGNNQPQHF. This chain joins TRBV5-5 and TRBJ1-5; 10 nucleotides line up with TRBD1. CDR1 is SGHKS, CDR2 YYEKEE, per germline (reference sequence). Unmatched junction bases numbered 6, after V lost 0 bases and J lost 3 bases. This CDR3 contains 17 residues.

This clone was detected once. The chain has TRBV19 and TRBJ1-2, with D perhaps TRBD1 (6 bases). The CDR3 consists of 15 residues. The V gene's germline CDR1 is LNHDA and CDR2 SQIVND (reference sequence). Trimming pared 5 bases from V and 4 bases from J, leaving 17 bases between. CDR3 DNA sequence: TGTGCCAGTAGTGCCCGAGGGGGACACCTCTATGGCTACACCTTC. Translation gives CASSARGGHLYGYTF.

The chain couples TRBV29-1 to TRBJ1-2, with TRBD1 matching over 7 bases. The CDR3 has 11 residues. After removal of 7 bases from V and 8 bases from J, the junction contained 7 bases not matched to a gene. From germline, CDR1 is SQVTM and CDR2 ANQGSEA. The CDR3 coding sequence is TGCAGCGCCACACAGGGGATAGGCTACACCTTC. Protein: CSATQGIGYTF.

The J gene is TRBJ2-7, the V gene TRBV7-2; D might be TRBD2 (6 bases). Per the germline V gene, CDR1 is SGHTA and CDR2 is FQGNSA. The CDR3 contains 14 residues. V was clipped by 5 bases and J by 6 bases, with 17 bases between them. Here the CDR3 reads CASSHWGTPLEQYF. The CDR3 coding sequence is TGTGCCAGCAGCCACTGGGGGACTCCCCTCGAGCAGTACTTC.

This sequence joins TRBV7-2 and TRBJ2-1; tentatively, D is TRBD2 (7 bases). The V and J ends lost 1 base and 9 bases respectively, with 19 bases between them. The CDR3 extends over 16 amino acids. Germline loops: CDR1 SGHTA, CDR2 FQGNSA. CDR3: CASSLGGSKGVTEQFF. CDR3 DNA: TGTGCCAGCAGCTTAGGCGGGAGTAAGGGGGTTACTGAGCAGTTCTTC. Using reference TRBV7-2 and TRBJ2-1 for the parts outside the CDR3, the full variable domain is GAGVSQSPSNKVTEKGKDVELRCDPISGHTALYWYRQSLGQGLEFLIYFQGNSAPDKSGLPSDRFSAERTGGSVSTLTIQRTQQEDSAVYLCASSLGGSKGVTEQFFGPGTRLTVL.

The chain uses TRBV28 and TRBJ2-4; 8 bases line up with TRBD2. Germline CDR1 reads MDHEN; CDR2 reads SYDVKM. Losses at the gene ends were 7 bases for V and 0 bases for J; bases not matched to a gene: 8. This CDR3 has 16 residues. Here the CDR3 DNA reads TGTGCCAGCAAAAAGCGGGGGTTGGGAGCCAAAAACATTCAGTACTTC. It encodes CASKKRGLGAKNIQYF.

This rearrangement joins TRBV27 to TRBJ2-1; the match to TRBD2 covers 11 bases. Unmatched junction bases numbered 8, after V lost 5 bases and J lost 5 bases. Germline V gene data show CDR1 as MNHEY and CDR2 as SMNVEV (reference sequence). The CDR3 spans 16 residues. The CDR3 bases are TGTGCCAGCAGTGGGGGGCCGGGACTAGCGGACAATGAGCAGTTCTTC. This translates into CASSGGPGLADNEQFF.

The chain joins TRBV4-1 to TRBJ2-7; D perhaps matches TRBD2 (5 bases). CDR1 is MGHRA, CDR2 YSYEKL, per germline. The CDR3 runs 13 residues. V shed 4 bases and J shed 7 bases, with 14 bases lying between them. The CDR3 nucleotides read TGCGCCAGCAGCCGGCCCGGGGTCTGGGAGCAGTACTTC. Its protein product is CASSRPGVWEQYF.

V usage is TRBV30 and J usage is TRBJ2-1; 10 bases agree with TRBD2. With V trimmed by 1 base and J by 6 bases, 6 bases remained unmatched. The CDR3 has 15 amino acids. The V gene's germline CDR1 is GTSNPN and CDR2 SVGIG (reference sequence). The CDR3 spells CAWSGLAGAINEQFF. CDR3 bases: TGTGCCTGGAGTGGCCTAGCGGGGGCGATCAATGAGCAGTTCTTC.

The rearrangement uses TRBV18 and TRBJ2-4, with 8 bases fitting TRBD1. Germline values: CDR1 KGHSH, CDR2 LQKENI. Trimming cost V 3 bases and J 5 bases; bases outside gene matches: 12. This CDR3 is built from 17 residues. CDR3 sequence: CASSPRRTGRIENIQYF. In nucleotides, the CDR3 is TGTGCCAGCTCACCCCGCCGGACAGGGAGGATAGAAAACATTCAGTACTTC.

This chain connects TRBV30 to TRBJ1-2; D not certain. The CDR3 covers 13 residues. The V end was cut by 5 bases, the J end by 0 bases, with 10 bases between. CDR1 is GTSNPN and CDR2 is SVGIG in the germline V gene (reference sequence). The CDR3 is CAWGVGANYGYTF. As DNA, the CDR3 is TGTGCCTGGGGGGTGGGAGCTAACTATGGCTACACCTTC.

The V and J genes are TRBV21-1 and TRBJ2-7; the DNA was not compared with TRBD2, the D call given in the table. TRBV21-1 is assigned pseudogene status. This CDR3 region has 14 residues. The CDR3 loop is CASSRTSGIYEQYF. CDR3 nucleotides: TGTGCCAGCAGCAGGACTAGCGGGATCTACGAGCAGTACTTC.

The rearrangement links TRBV4-1 to TRBJ1-2, with D perhaps matching TRBD1 (5 bases). V was pared by 4 bases and J by 4 bases, with 10 bases between. CDR3 size: 13 residues. CDR1 is MGHRA and CDR2 is YSYEKL in the germline V gene. In DNA, the CDR3 is TGCGCCAGCAGCCTACAGGCCCTCTATGGCTACACCTTC. Encoded protein: CASSLQALYGYTF.

This chain links TRBV7-2 with TRBJ2-2; 8 nucleotides line up with TRBD2. The CDR3 sequence is 14 residues long. Per the germline V gene, CDR1 is SGHTA and CDR2 is FQGNSA. The V gene end was trimmed by 4 bases and the J gene end by 2 bases; junction bases not matched to a gene: 0. CDR3 coding DNA: TGTGCCAGCAGCTGGACTAGCAACACCGGGGAGCTGTTTTTT. It codes for CASSWTSNTGELFF.

V and J are TRBV5-4 and TRBJ1-4, with 7 bases that match TRBD1. The germline V gene has CDR1 SGHNT and CDR2 YYREEE (reference sequence). V gave up 4 bases and J gave up 0 bases; unmatched junction bases: 3. The CDR3 loop spans 15 amino acids. The CDR3 DNA sequence: TGTGCCAGCAGCGCTACAGGGGCAACTAATGAAAAACTGTTTTTT. Protein product: CASSATGATNEKLFF.

V and J are TRBV3-1 (or the pseudogene TRBV3-2) and TRBJ2-7; 8 bases map to TRBD2. The ends lost 5 bases at V and 3 bases at J; junction bases unmatched: 9. This CDR3 is 15 amino acids long. The V gene's germline CDR1 is LGHDT and CDR2 YNNKEL (reference sequence). The CDR3, as DNA: TGTGCCAGCAGCGCCTCCGGGGGGGGCTACTACGAGCAGTACTTC. As protein: CASSASGGGYYEQYF.

V usage is TRBV25-1 and J usage is TRBJ1-6; D gene unclear. The length of the CDR3 is 15 residues. V was cut by 1 base and J by 7 bases, with 11 bases left in between. Germline values: CDR1 MGHDK, CDR2 SYGVNS. The CDR3 DNA reads as TGTGCCAGCAGTGAATCGGCAGGTTCCAATTCACCCCTCCACTTT. Translated: CASSESAGSNSPLHF. The variable domain in full, with the rest retrieved from reference TRBV25-1 and TRBJ1-6, is EADIYQTPRYLVIGTGKKITLECSQTMGHDKMYWYQQDPGMELHLIHYSYGVNSTEKGDLSSESTVSRIRTEHFPLTLESARPSHTSQYLCASSESAGSNSPLHFGNGTRLTVT.

The chain recombines TRBV2 with TRBJ1-6, with D possibly TRBD1 on 6 matching bases. In germline, CDR1 is SNHLY, CDR2 FYNNEI. Trimming pared 5 bases from V and 8 bases from J, leaving 10 bases between. The CDR3 is 13 amino acids. The CDR3 loop reads CASSPRGDSPLHF. In DNA form, the CDR3 reads TGTGCCAGCAGTCCCAGGGGAGATTCACCCCTCCACTTT.

The rearrangement links TRBV27 to TRBJ2-3; 7 nucleotides agree with TRBD1. V lost 8 bases to trimming and J lost 3 bases; unmatched junction nucleotides: 11. The CDR3 spans 15 residues. Germline CDR1 is MNHEY and CDR2 is SMNVEV (reference sequence). The CDR3, as DNA: TGTGCCAGCCCCTTAAGGACAGGATCGACAGATACGCAGTATTTT. Its protein is CASPLRTGSTDTQYF.

The sample holds one count of this clone. The gene calls are TRBV5-1 and TRBJ1-4, with D possibly being TRBD1 (6 bases). V gave up 4 bases and J gave up 6 bases, with 13 bases separating them. The CDR3 consists of 14 residues. Germline V gene data show CDR1 as SGHRS and CDR2 as YFSETQ. This CDR3 is CASSAGGADEKLFF. The CDR3 DNA follows: TGCGCCAGCAGCGCCGGGGGGGCAGATGAAAAACTGTTTTTT.

The chain joins TRBV3-1 (or the pseudogene TRBV3-2) to TRBJ1-1; no definite D call. Trimming removed 5 bases at V and 5 bases at J, with 15 bases between. The CDR3 has 14 amino acids. CDR1 is LGHDT, CDR2 YNNKEL, per germline (reference sequence). The CDR3: CASSTRERQTEAFF. The CDR3 coding sequence is TGTGCCAGCAGCACCCGGGAGAGGCAGACTGAAGCTTTCTTT.

V gene TRBV14 combines with J gene TRBJ2-7; tentatively, D is TRBD1 (6 bases). CDR1 and CDR2 (germline): SGHDN, FVKESK. This CDR3 has 17 residues. The ends were cut back, 1 base at V and 3 bases at J, with 19 bases in the middle. The CDR3, as DNA: TGTGCCAGCAGCCAAGCGTGGACAGCTGCCCGATTCTACGAGCAGTACTTC. It yields the protein CASSQAWTAARFYEQYF.

This chain joins TRBV6-5 and TRBJ1-3, with a tentative D call TRBD1 (6 bases). The germline V and J ends were trimmed by 6 bases and 0 bases, with 9 bases remaining between them. The germline V gene encodes CDR1 MNHEY and CDR2 SVGAGI. The CDR3 has 14 residues. For the CDR3, the DNA is TGTGCCAGCAGACAGGGCAACTCTGGAAACACCATATATTTT. It codes for CASRQGNSGNTIYF.

J is TRBJ2-1 and V is TRBV9; unclear D gene. Germline-derived CDR1 and CDR2 are SGDLS and YYNGEE. The CDR3 is made up of 15 amino acids. V dropped 0 bases and J dropped 4 bases, with 11 bases sitting between them. Here the CDR3 reads CASSVGQALYNEQFF. The CDR3 DNA reads TGTGCCAGCAGCGTAGGCCAGGCGCTATACAATGAGCAGTTCTTC.

V gene TRBV5-4 combines with J gene TRBJ1-2; no definite D call. Trimming stripped 1 base from V and 7 bases from J, with 8 bases between. The length of the CDR3 is 12 residues. Germline V gene sequence: CDR1 SGHNT, CDR2 YYREEE (reference sequence). CDR3 residues: CASSLTGVGYTF. CDR3 sequence (DNA): TGTGCCAGCAGCTTGACCGGGGTTGGCTACACCTTC.

This clone was counted once. This chain joins TRBV6-6 and TRBJ2-6, with D possibly TRBD2 on 6 matching bases. This CDR3 is 13 amino acids long. With 8 bases removed from V and 4 bases from J, the gap between germline ends came to 9 bases. Germline V lookup: CDR1 MNHNY, CDR2 SVGAGI (reference sequence). The DNA for the CDR3 is TGTGCCAGCCTTCGGGGGGGGGCCAACGTCCTGACTTTC. It codes for CASLRGGANVLTF.

V and J are TRBV6-5 and TRBJ2-7; D not resolved. The CDR3 covers 15 residues. The ends were cut back, 2 bases at V and 2 bases at J, with 13 bases in the middle. Germline V CDR1 and CDR2: MNHEY, SVGAGI. Here the CDR3 reads CASSYLFGQAYEQYF. The CDR3 coding sequence is TGTGCCAGCAGTTACCTTTTTGGGCAGGCCTACGAGCAGTACTTC.